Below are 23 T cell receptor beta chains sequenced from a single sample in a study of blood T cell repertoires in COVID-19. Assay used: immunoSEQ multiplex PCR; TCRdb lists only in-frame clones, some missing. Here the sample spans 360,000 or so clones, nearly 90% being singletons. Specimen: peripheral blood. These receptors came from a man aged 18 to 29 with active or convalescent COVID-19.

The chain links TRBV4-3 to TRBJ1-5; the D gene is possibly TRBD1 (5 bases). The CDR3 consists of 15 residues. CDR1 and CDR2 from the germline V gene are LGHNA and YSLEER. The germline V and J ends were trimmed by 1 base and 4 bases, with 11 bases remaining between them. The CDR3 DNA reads TGCGCCAGCAGCCAAGGTCGGGGGATTAATCAGCCCCAGCATTTT. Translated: CASSQGRGINQPQHF.

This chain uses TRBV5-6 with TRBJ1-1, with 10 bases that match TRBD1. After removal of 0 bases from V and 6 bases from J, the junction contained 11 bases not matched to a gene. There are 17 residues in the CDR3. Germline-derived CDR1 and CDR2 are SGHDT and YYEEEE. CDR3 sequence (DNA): TGTGCCAGCAGCTTGGCCTTGGCCGACAGGGGGCCCCCTGAAGCTTTCTTT. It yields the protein CASSLALADRGPPEAFF.

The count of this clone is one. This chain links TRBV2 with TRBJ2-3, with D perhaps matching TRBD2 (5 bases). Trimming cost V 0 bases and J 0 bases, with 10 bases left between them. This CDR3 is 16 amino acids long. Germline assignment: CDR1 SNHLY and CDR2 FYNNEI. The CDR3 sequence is CASSEARTPSTDTQYF. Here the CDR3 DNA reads TGTGCCAGCAGTGAAGCAAGGACTCCAAGCACAGATACGCAGTATTTT.

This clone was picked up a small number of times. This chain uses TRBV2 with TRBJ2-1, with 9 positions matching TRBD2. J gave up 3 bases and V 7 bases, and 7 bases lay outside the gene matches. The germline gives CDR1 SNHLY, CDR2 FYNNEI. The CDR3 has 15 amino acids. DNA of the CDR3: TGTGCCAGCAAAGCAGCGGGGGGAAGCTACAATGAGCAGTTCTTC. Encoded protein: CASKAAGGSYNEQFF.

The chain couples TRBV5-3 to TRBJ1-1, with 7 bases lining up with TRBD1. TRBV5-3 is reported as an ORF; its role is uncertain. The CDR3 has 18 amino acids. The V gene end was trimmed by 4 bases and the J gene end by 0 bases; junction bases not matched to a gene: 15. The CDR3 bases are TGTGCCAGAAGCAAGGGACAGACATACGATAGCATGAACACTGAAGCTTTCTTT. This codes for CARSKGQTYDSMNTEAFF.

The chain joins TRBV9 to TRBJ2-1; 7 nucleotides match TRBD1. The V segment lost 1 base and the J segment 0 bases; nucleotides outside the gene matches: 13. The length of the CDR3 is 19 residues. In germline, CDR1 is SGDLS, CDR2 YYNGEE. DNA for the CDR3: TGTGCCAGCAGCGTAAGGACAGGTGGAGGCTTCAGCTCCTACAATGAGCAGTTCTTC. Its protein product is CASSVRTGGGFSSYNEQFF.

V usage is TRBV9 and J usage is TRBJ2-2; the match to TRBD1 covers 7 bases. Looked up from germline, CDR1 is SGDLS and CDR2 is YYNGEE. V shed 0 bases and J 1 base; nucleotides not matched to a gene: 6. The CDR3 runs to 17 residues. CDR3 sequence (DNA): TGTGCCAGCAGCGTAGCTAAGAGACAGGGGAACACCGGGGAGCTGTTTTTT. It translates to CASSVAKRQGNTGELFF.

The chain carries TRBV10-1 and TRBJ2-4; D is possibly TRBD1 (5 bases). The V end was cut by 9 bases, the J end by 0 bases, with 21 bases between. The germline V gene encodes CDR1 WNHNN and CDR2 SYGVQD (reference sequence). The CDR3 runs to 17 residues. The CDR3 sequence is CARDYSTDSLAKNIQYF. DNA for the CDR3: TGCGCCAGGGATTATTCGACAGACTCATTAGCCAAAAACATTCAGTACTTC.

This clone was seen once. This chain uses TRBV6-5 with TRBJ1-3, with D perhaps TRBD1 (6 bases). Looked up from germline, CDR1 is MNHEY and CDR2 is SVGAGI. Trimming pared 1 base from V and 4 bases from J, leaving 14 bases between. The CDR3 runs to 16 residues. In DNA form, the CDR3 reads TGTGCCAGCAGTTACTACTGGGACAACAAAGGAAACACCATATATTTT. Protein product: CASSYYWDNKGNTIYF.

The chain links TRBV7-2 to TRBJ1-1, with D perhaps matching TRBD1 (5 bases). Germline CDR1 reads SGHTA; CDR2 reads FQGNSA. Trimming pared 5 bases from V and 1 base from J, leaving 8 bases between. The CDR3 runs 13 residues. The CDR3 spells CASSADRNTEAFF. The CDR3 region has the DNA TGTGCCAGCAGCGCCGACAGGAACACTGAAGCTTTCTTT. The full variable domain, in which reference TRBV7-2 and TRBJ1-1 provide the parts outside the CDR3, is GAGVSQSPSNKVTEKGKDVELRCDPISGHTALYWYRQSLGQGLEFLIYFQGNSAPDKSGLPSDRFSAERTGGSVSTLTIQRTQQEDSAVYLCASSADRNTEAFFGQGTRLTVV.

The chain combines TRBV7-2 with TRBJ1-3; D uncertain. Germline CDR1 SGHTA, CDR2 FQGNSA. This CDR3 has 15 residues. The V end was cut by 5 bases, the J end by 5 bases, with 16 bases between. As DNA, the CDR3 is TGTGCCAGCAGCCTAGGCGGCGTAGAGCGAAACACCATATATTTT. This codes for CASSLGGVERNTIYF.

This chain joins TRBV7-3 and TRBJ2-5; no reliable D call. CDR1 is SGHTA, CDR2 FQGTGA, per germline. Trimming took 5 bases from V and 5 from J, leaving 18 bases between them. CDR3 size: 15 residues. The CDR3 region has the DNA TGTGCCAGCAGCACGACGACGGGTAACCTTGAGACCCAGTACTTC. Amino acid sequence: CASSTTTGNLETQYF. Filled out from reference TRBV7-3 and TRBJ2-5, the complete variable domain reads GAGVSQTPSNKVTEKGKYVELRCDPISGHTALYWYRQSLGQGPEFLIYFQGTGAADDSGLPNDRFFAVRPEGSVSTLKIQRTERGDSAVYLCASSTTTGNLETQYFGPGTRLLVL.

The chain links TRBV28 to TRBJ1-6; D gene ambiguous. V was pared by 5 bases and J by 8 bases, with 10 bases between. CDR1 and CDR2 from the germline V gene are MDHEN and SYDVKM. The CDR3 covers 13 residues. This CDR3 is CASSITGDSPLHF. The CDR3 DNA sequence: TGTGCCAGCAGTATTACGGGAGATTCACCCCTCCACTTT.

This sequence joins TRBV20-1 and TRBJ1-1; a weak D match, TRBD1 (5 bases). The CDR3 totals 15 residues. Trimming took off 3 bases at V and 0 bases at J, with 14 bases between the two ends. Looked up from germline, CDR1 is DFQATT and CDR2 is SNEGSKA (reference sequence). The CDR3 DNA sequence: TGCAGTGCTAGTTTCTCGGGGGGAATGAACACTGAAGCTTTCTTT. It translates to CSASFSGGMNTEAFF.

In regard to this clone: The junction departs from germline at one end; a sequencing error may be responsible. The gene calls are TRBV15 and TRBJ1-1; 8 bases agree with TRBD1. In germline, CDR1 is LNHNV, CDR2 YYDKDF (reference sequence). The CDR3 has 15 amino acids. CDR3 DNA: TGTGCCACCAGCAGTGGGGCAGGGGGCGCATACACTCTCATCTTT. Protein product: CATSSGAGGAYTLIF.

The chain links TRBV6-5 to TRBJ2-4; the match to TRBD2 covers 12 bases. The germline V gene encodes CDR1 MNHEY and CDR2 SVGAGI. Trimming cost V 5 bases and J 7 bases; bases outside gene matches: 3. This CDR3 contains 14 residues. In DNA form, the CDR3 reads TGTGCCAGCAGTAAACTAGCGGGAGGTAACATTCAGTACTTC. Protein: CASSKLAGGNIQYF.

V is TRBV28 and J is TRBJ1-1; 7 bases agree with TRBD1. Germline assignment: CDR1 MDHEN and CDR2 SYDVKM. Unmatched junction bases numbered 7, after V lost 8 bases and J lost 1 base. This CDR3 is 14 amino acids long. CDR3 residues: CASHPDRENTEAFF. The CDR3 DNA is TGTGCCAGCCACCCCGACAGGGAGAACACTGAAGCTTTCTTT.

The CDR3 nucleotides are TGTGCCAGCAGCTTATCGGGTTCCCTAAATGAAAAACTGTTTTTT. Translated: CASSLSGSLNEKLFF. The genes are TRBV7-9 and TRBJ1-4, with D hard to call. Germline CDR1 is SEHNR and CDR2 is FQNEAQ (reference sequence). The CDR3 is 15 amino acids. V was pared by 2 bases and J by 5 bases, with 12 bases between. Using reference TRBV7-9 and TRBJ1-4 for the parts outside the CDR3, the full variable domain is DTGVSQNPRHKITKRGQNVTFRCDPISEHNRLYWYRQTLGQGPEFLTYFQNEAQLEKSRLLSDRFSAERPKGSFSTLEIQRTEQGDSAMYLCASSLSGSLNEKLFFGSGTQLSVL.

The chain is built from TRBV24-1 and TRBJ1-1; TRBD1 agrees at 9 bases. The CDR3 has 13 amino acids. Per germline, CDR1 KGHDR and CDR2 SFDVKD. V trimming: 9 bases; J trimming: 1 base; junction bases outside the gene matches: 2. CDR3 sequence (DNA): TGTGCCACCCGGACAGGGGAGAACACTGAAGCTTTCTTT. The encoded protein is CATRTGENTEAFF.

The chain's CDR3 is CASSLADGLWAFF. The CDR3 DNA sequence: TGCGCCAGCAGCTTGGCCGATGGCCTTTGGGCTTTCTTT. This chain connects TRBV5-1 to TRBJ1-1, with D hard to call. Trimming cost V 0 bases and J 11 bases, with 14 bases left between them. This CDR3 region has 13 residues. Per the germline V gene, CDR1 is SGHRS and CDR2 is YFSETQ.

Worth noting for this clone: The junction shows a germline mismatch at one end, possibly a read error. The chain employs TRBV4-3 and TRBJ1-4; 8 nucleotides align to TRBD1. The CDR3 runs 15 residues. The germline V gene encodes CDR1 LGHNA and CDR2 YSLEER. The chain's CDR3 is CASSQEGQGKGKLFF. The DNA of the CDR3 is TGCGCCAGCAGCCAAGAAGGACAGGGCAAAGGAAAATTGTTTTTT.

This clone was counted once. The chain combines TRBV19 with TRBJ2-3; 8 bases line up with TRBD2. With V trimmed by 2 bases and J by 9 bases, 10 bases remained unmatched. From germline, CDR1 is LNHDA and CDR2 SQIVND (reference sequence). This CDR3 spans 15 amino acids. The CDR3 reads CASSIKAGASVTQYF. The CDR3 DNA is TGTGCCAGTAGTATAAAAGCGGGGGCCTCCGTGACGCAGTATTTT.

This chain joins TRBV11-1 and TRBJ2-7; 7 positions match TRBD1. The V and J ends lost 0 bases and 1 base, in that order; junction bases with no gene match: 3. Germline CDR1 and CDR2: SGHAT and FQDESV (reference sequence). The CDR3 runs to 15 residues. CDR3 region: CASSLATGVSYEQYF. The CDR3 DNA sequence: TGTGCCAGCAGCTTAGCTACAGGGGTGTCCTACGAGCAGTACTTC.